Following are 32 T cell receptor beta chains from one sample sequenced in a study of shared clonotypes between healthy human individuals. The table came from immunoSEQ multiplex PCR; TCRdb's copy has only in-frame clones and leaves some out. The table has about 2.1 million clones, 93% seen once; the top ten hold around 1.8%. The naive CD8 fraction comprised CD45RO-negative cells positively selected for CCR7 and excluded terminally differentiated effector memory CD45RA+ cells. The specimen sequenced was naive CD8+ T cells from PBMCs. The receptors shown here come from a man aged 18 to 35 in good health. Some clones in this sample may be carry-over from other donors' samples.

This chain uses TRBV20-1 with TRBJ1-2, with a weak D call TRBD1 (6 bases). Germline V CDR1 and CDR2: DFQATT, SNEGSKA (reference sequence). Trimming left V 5 bases short and J 6 bases short, with 7 bases between. The CDR3 sequence is 10 residues long. CDR3 coding DNA: TGCAGTGCTTACAGGGATGGCTACACCTTC. This sequence encodes CSAYRDGYTF.

Of note for this clone: The same CDR3 is also encoded by other DNA sequences in this sample. The chain recombines TRBV19 with TRBJ2-1, with no clear D. Germline CDR1 and CDR2: LNHDA and SQIVND (reference sequence). The CDR3 runs to 15 residues. Trimming cost V 3 bases and J 0 bases, with 9 bases left between them. CDR3 protein: CASSIVESSYNEQFF. The CDR3 DNA reads as TGTGCCAGTAGTATTGTAGAAAGCTCCTACAATGAGCAGTTCTTC.

The chain employs TRBV29-1 and TRBJ2-3; TRBD2 is a possible D gene (6 bases). There are 14 residues in the CDR3. V was trimmed by 6 bases and J by 4 bases, leaving 17 bases between them. CDR1 and CDR2 from the germline V gene are SQVTM and ANQGSEA. The CDR3 coding sequence is TGCAGCGTCTACGTGGGCGGAGGGCCAGATACGCAGTATTTT. Translation: CSVYVGGGPDTQYF.

V and J are TRBV28 and TRBJ1-5; D gene uncertain. The CDR3 sequence is 13 residues long. V lost 6 bases to trimming and J lost 4 bases, with 10 bases between them. The germline V gene encodes CDR1 MDHEN and CDR2 SYDVKM. CDR3 DNA sequence: TGTGCCAGCAGCGACCGGGGAAATCAGCCCCAGCATTTT. Its protein product is CASSDRGNQPQHF.

This clone was observed once. This chain joins TRBV15 and TRBJ2-5; no definite D call. The CDR3 is 13 amino acids. V lost 0 bases to trimming and J lost 3 bases, with 5 bases between them. CDR1 and CDR2 (germline): LNHNV, YYDKDF (reference sequence). The CDR3 region has the DNA TGTGCCACCAGCAGAGATTCGAAAGAGACCCAGTACTTC. Protein sequence: CATSRDSKETQYF.

The V and J genes are TRBV27 and TRBJ2-1; D is possibly TRBD2 (6 bases). The V and J ends lost 4 bases and 2 bases respectively, with 15 bases between them. The CDR3 length is 16 residues. Per the germline V gene, CDR1 is MNHEY and CDR2 is SMNVEV (reference sequence). The chain's CDR3 is CASSSLTGDAYNEQFF. Here the CDR3 DNA reads TGTGCCAGCAGTTCATTAACGGGAGACGCCTACAATGAGCAGTTCTTC.

This rearrangement joins TRBV27 to TRBJ1-1; possibly TRBD1 for D (6 bases). This CDR3 spans 18 amino acids. The V and J ends lost 2 bases and 0 bases respectively, with 19 bases between them. Per the germline V gene, CDR1 is MNHEY and CDR2 is SMNVEV (reference sequence). This CDR3 reads CASSLALIRGPLNTEAFF. The CDR3 DNA reads TGTGCCAGCAGTTTAGCATTAATCAGGGGTCCCTTGAACACTGAAGCTTTCTTT.

The chain combines TRBV7-9 with TRBJ1-2; 9 positions match TRBD1. This CDR3 contains 14 residues. V was clipped by 5 bases and J by 8 bases; unmatched bases: 9. Germline CDR1 and CDR2: SEHNR and FQNEAQ (reference sequence). The CDR3 sequence is CASSPGQGREGYTF. CDR3 bases: TGTGCCAGCAGCCCAGGACAGGGGCGAGAGGGCTACACCTTC.

V gene TRBV9 combines with J gene TRBJ1-1; D is uncertain. The V gene's germline CDR1 is SGDLS and CDR2 YYNGEE. The germline V and J ends were trimmed by 6 bases and 6 bases, with 15 bases remaining between them. The CDR3 is made up of 13 amino acids. The CDR3 bases are TGTGCCAGCACACCTCAAGCGAGACCTGAAGCTTTCTTT. Translating gives CASTPQARPEAFF.

This clone was observed a handful of times. The rearrangement joins TRBV7-9 to TRBJ2-3; D unresolved. This CDR3 is 13 amino acids long. CDR1 SEHNR and CDR2 FQNEAQ come from the germline V gene (reference sequence). V was shortened by 1 base and J by 14 bases, with 16 bases between the two germline ends. The CDR3: CASSLDGPRITYF. The CDR3 nucleotides are TGTGCCAGCAGCTTAGACGGGCCCCGGATCACGTATTTT.

The chain carries TRBV29-1 and TRBJ2-1; 8 bases agree with TRBD2. CDR3 length equals 13 residues. With V trimmed by 3 bases and J by 3 bases, 1 base remained unmatched. Germline lookup yields CDR1 SQVTM and CDR2 ANQGSEA. This CDR3 is CSVDTSGYNEQFF. The DNA of the CDR3 is TGCAGCGTTGACACTAGCGGCTACAATGAGCAGTTCTTC.

This clone showed up just once. The same CDR3 is also encoded by other DNA sequences in this sample. The rearrangement uses TRBV4-1 and TRBJ2-3; weak D call: TRBD2 (6 bases). The CDR3 loop spans 15 amino acids. V lost 5 bases and J 4 bases, leaving 16 bases between the germline ends. Germline V gives CDR1 MGHRA, CDR2 YSYEKL. CDR3 residues: CASSLTPGVADTQYF. Here the CDR3 DNA reads TGCGCCAGCAGCTTGACGCCGGGGGTTGCAGATACGCAGTATTTT.

In its sample, this clone was seen once. DNA for the CDR3: TGTGCCAGCGCCGGGGCAGCGAACACCGGGGAGCTGTTTTTT. This translates into CASAGAANTGELFF. The chain has TRBV14 and TRBJ2-2, with D perhaps assigned TRBD1 or TRBD2 (5 bases each). The V gene lost 8 bases and the J gene lost 0 bases, with 10 bases spanning the gap. Germline CDR1 reads SGHDN; CDR2 reads FVKESK. This CDR3 is 14 amino acids long.

Concerning this clone itself: Within the sample, other DNA sequences also encode this same CDR3. This chain uses TRBV5-1 with TRBJ2-1, with 9 positions matching TRBD2. Germline-derived CDR1 and CDR2 are SGHRS and YFSETQ. V lost 0 bases, J lost 4 bases, and 5 bases stayed unmatched. The CDR3 runs 16 residues. The CDR3 coding sequence is TGCGCCAGCAGCTTGGCCCGTCTAGCGGGATACAATGAGCAGTTCTTC. This encodes CASSLARLAGYNEQFF.

The chain couples TRBV25-1 to TRBJ2-1; D gene unclear. V was trimmed by 4 bases and J by 4 bases, leaving 5 bases between them. Germline assignment: CDR1 MGHDK and CDR2 SYGVNS. This CDR3 is built from 12 residues. CDR3: CASSGVYNEQFF. The CDR3 region has the DNA TGTGCCAGCAGTGGGGTGTACAATGAGCAGTTCTTC.

This clone was counted once. The chain uses TRBV7-9 and TRBJ2-1; D remains ambiguous. The V end lost 0 bases, the J end lost 6 bases, and 9 bases lay between the germline ends. CDR1 SEHNR and CDR2 FQNEAQ come from the germline V gene (reference sequence). CDR3 length equals 14 residues. CDR3 nucleotide sequence: TGTGCCAGCAGCTTAGCGCTAGAAACCAATGAGCAGTTCTTC. Translation gives CASSLALETNEQFF.

The V call is TRBV11-2, the J call TRBJ2-7; TRBD2 agrees at 9 bases. Germline trimming cut 4 bases from V and 0 bases from J; bases unmatched to any gene: 4. The CDR3 contains 15 residues. Germline CDR1 reads SGHAT; CDR2 reads FQNNGV. The CDR3 sequence is CASSYLAGYSYEQYF. CDR3 DNA: TGTGCCAGCAGCTACCTAGCGGGATACTCCTACGAGCAGTACTTC.

V usage is TRBV28 and J usage is TRBJ1-1; 8 nucleotides line up with TRBD1. V gave up 3 bases and J gave up 0 bases; unmatched junction bases: 6. CDR1 is MDHEN and CDR2 is SYDVKM in the germline V gene. The CDR3 sequence is 16 residues long. The DNA of the CDR3 is TGTGCCAGCAGTTTCGAGACAGGGGAGATGAACACTGAAGCTTTCTTT. Translating gives CASSFETGEMNTEAFF.

The chain employs TRBV27 and TRBJ1-2; D possibly corresponds to TRBD1 (5 bases). This CDR3 spans 16 amino acids. The germline V gene encodes CDR1 MNHEY and CDR2 SMNVEV (reference sequence). V lost 7 bases and J lost 0, with 18 bases in between. CDR3 loop: CASTPSQGEANYGYTF. In DNA form, the CDR3 reads TGTGCCAGCACCCCCAGCCAGGGCGAAGCTAACTATGGCTACACCTTC.

The chain links TRBV11-2 to TRBJ1-1, with 7 bases matching TRBD1. V was clipped by 1 base and J by 4 bases; unmatched bases: 6. Germline V CDR1 and CDR2: SGHAT, FQNNGV. The CDR3 loop spans 15 amino acids. The CDR3 here is CASSLVAGGSTEAFF. The CDR3, as DNA: TGTGCCAGCAGCTTAGTGGCAGGGGGTAGCACTGAAGCTTTCTTT.

The rearrangement joins TRBV9 to TRBJ1-1; D gene unclear. V was clipped by 5 bases and J by 6 bases, with 14 bases between them. In germline, CDR1 is SGDLS, CDR2 YYNGEE. This CDR3 is built from 13 residues. The CDR3 coding sequence is TGTGCCAGCAGTCTAAGTCTGACCCCTGAAGCTTTCTTT. Protein product: CASSLSLTPEAFF.

The chain combines TRBV4-1 with TRBJ1-2, with TRBD1 as a possible D gene (5 bases). V was cut by 1 base and J by 3 bases, with 15 bases left in between. Germline lookup yields CDR1 MGHRA and CDR2 YSYEKL. CDR3 length equals 16 residues. Written as DNA, the CDR3 is TGCGCCAGCAGCCAAGTAGGGGCATCGTCCCACTATGGCTACACCTTC. Translation: CASSQVGASSHYGYTF.

J is TRBJ1-1 and V is TRBV5-1; D unclear. Trimming stripped 4 bases from V and 6 bases from J, with 16 bases between. CDR3 size: 14 residues. The germline gives CDR1 SGHRS, CDR2 YFSETQ. DNA of the CDR3: TGCGCCAGCAGCCTGAATTCATGGGAGTCTGAAGCTTTCTTT. It encodes CASSLNSWESEAFF.

This rearrangement joins TRBV6-1 to TRBJ2-7; 10 bases are a match to TRBD1. This CDR3 has 14 residues. The V segment lost 6 bases and the J segment 4 bases; nucleotides outside the gene matches: 6. The V gene's germline CDR1 is MNHNS and CDR2 SASEGT. The chain's CDR3 is CASRSWDRGYEQYF. The CDR3 bases are TGTGCCAGCAGGAGCTGGGACAGGGGTTACGAGCAGTACTTC.

The rearrangement joins TRBV11-2 to TRBJ1-1; TRBD1 is a possible D gene (5 bases). The germline V gene has CDR1 SGHAT and CDR2 FQNNGV. V was clipped by 5 bases and J by 1 base, with 14 bases between them. CDR3 length: 15 amino acids. CDR3 sequence: CASSTRDSGNTEAFF. In DNA form, the CDR3 reads TGTGCCAGCAGCACCCGGGACTCCGGGAACACTGAAGCTTTCTTT.

The chain links TRBV9 to TRBJ2-3, with D perhaps being TRBD1 or TRBD2 (5 bases each). Germline V lookup: CDR1 SGDLS, CDR2 YYNGEE. The CDR3 covers 15 residues. V gave up 4 bases and J gave up 2 bases, with 14 bases separating them. DNA of the CDR3: TGTGCCAGCAGCCCCGAGGGGCCCCACACAGATACGCAGTATTTT. The encoded protein is CASSPEGPHTDTQYF.

This clone has only a few counts. The same CDR3 arises from other DNA sequences in this sample as well. V gene TRBV9 combines with J gene TRBJ1-1; tentatively, D is TRBD1 (5 bases). The CDR3 totals 13 residues. V was trimmed by 1 base and J by 5 bases, leaving 9 bases between them. Germline CDR1 reads SGDLS; CDR2 reads YYNGEE. The CDR3 coding sequence is TGTGCCAGCAGCGTACAGGGCAGGACTGAAGCTTTCTTT. Translating it yields CASSVQGRTEAFF.

This chain links TRBV11-2 with TRBJ2-7, with TRBD1 matching 10 bases. CDR3 length equals 17 residues. Germline lookup yields CDR1 SGHAT and CDR2 FQNNGV. Trimming cost V 4 bases and J 4 bases; bases outside gene matches: 13. In DNA form, the CDR3 reads TGTGCCAGCAGCTACAAAACCCGGGACAGGGGAACATACGAGCAGTACTTC. Residues: CASSYKTRDRGTYEQYF.

Concerning this clone itself: A junction boundary mismatches the germline segment, possibly from a read error. This chain connects TRBV30 to TRBJ2-5; D may match TRBD1 or TRBD2 (5 bases each). The CDR3 covers 14 residues. Germline V gene sequence: CDR1 GTSNPN, CDR2 SVGIG (reference sequence). The CDR3: CVWSVGTTEETQYF. In DNA, the CDR3 is TGTGTCTGGAGTGTCGGGACGACCGAAGAGACCCAGTACTTC.

This clone was observed a few times. This specimen includes other DNA sequences encoding the same CDR3. The chain carries TRBV4-1 and TRBJ1-1; D is undetermined. The CDR3 has 14 amino acids. The germline gives CDR1 MGHRA, CDR2 YSYEKL. V gave up 1 base and J gave up 1 base, with 7 bases separating them. CDR3 in amino acids: CASSQVGRNTEAFF. The DNA for the CDR3 is TGCGCCAGCAGCCAAGTGGGTAGGAACACTGAAGCTTTCTTT.

The chain couples TRBV11-2 to TRBJ1-6; D ambiguous. CDR3 size: 14 residues. V was shortened by 5 bases and J by 13 bases, with 18 bases between the two germline ends. CDR1 is SGHAT and CDR2 is FQNNGV in the germline V gene. CDR3 in DNA: TGTGCCAGCAGCCAGCTGCCTCCAGCCGGCCCCCTCCACTTT. This sequence encodes CASSQLPPAGPLHF. The full variable domain, completed using reference TRBV11-2 and TRBJ1-6, is EAGVAQSPRYKIIEKRQSVAFWCNPISGHATLYWYQQILGQGPKLLIQFQNNGVVDDSQLPKDRFSAERLKGVDSTLKIQPAKLEDSAVYLCASSQLPPAGPLHFGNGTRLTVT.

The V gene is TRBV27, the J gene TRBJ2-3, with 9 bases lining up with TRBD1. This CDR3 comprises 17 residues. The V segment lost 5 bases and the J segment 4 bases; nucleotides outside the gene matches: 13. Germline loops: CDR1 MNHEY, CDR2 SMNVEV (reference sequence). This chain's CDR3 is CASSLGPGTGPPDTQYF. CDR3 nucleotides: TGTGCCAGCAGTCTGGGGCCCGGGACAGGGCCGCCAGATACGCAGTATTTT.